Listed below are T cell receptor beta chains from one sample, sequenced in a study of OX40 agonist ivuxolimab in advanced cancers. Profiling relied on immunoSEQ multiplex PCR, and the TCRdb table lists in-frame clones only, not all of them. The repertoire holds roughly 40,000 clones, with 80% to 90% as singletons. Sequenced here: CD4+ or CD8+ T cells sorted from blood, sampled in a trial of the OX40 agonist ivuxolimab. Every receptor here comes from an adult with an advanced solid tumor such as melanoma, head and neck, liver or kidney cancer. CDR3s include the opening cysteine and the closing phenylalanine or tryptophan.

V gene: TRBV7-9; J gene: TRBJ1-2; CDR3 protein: CASSLPRGGGSDYGYTF
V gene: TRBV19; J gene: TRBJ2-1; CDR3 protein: CASSKEPGSAYNEQFF
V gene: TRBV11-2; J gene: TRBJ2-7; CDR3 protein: CASSIVPSYEQYF
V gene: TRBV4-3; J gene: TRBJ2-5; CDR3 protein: CASSQGLSQETQYF
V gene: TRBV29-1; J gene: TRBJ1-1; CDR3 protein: CSVEAYRVGEAFF
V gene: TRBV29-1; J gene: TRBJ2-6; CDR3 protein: CSVVQGSGANVLTF
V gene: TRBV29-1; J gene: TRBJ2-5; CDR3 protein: CSVEGTSQETQYF
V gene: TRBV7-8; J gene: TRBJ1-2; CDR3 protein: CASSPGQAGDYGYTF
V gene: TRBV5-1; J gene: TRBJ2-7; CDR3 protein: CASSQGPEQYF
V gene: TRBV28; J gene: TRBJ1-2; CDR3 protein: CAIYGTVLANYGYTF
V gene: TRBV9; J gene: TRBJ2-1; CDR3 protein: CARTGGRRRNEQFF
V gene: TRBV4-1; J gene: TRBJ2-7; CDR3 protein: CASSQGTRGSHEQYF
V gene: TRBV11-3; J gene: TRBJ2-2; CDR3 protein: CASSLSGAFGELFF
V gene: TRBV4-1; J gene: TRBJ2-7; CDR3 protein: CASSPSWAGYEQYF
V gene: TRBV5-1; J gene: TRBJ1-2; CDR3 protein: CASSELGTGLANYGYTF
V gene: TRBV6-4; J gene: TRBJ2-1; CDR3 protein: CASSELAGGGGEQFF
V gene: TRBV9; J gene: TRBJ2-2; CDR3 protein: CASSPTLGGGTSTGELFF
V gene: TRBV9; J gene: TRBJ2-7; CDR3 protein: CASSFGTSGNEQYF
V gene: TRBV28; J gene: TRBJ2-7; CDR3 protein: CASRLTYYEQYF
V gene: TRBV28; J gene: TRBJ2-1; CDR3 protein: CASSLTSDSGRKNEQFF
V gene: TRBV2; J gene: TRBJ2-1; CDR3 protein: CASSDGQYYNEQFF
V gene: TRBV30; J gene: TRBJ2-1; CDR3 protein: CAWSVGRSKLDEQFF
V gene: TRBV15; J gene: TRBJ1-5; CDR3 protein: CATSRESRFNQPQHF
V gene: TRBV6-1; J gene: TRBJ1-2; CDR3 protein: CASSEVGTGATGYTF
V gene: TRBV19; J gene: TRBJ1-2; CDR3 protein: CASKSIGGWDYGYTF
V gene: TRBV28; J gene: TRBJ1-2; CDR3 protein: CASSLGQPLNYGYTF
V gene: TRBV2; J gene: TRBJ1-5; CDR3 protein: CASSGGQGALQPQHF
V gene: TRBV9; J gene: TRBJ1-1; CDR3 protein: CASSVEGRGGAEAFF
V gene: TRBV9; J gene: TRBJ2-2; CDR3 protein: CASSVAAQANTGELFF
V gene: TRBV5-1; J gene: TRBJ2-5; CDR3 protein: CASSLGQGYQETQYF
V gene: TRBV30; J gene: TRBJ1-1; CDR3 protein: CAWSIQGDTEAFF
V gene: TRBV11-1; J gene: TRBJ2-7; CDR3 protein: CASSLGTSEGEQYF
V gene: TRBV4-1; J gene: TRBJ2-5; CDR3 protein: CASSQRYEGGETQYF
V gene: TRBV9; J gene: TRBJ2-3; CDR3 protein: CASSVGKRGSTDTQYF
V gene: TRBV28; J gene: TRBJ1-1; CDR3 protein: CASTVTGVRPEAFF
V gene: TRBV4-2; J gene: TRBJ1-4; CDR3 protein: CASSLEAGESNEKLFF
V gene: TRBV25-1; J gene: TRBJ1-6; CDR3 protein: CASSAGVDRWQSPLHF
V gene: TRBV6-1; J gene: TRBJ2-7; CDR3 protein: CASNPTGASYEQYF
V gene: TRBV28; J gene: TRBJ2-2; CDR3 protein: CASSLWGLAGGPGELFF
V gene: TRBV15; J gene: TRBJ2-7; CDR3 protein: CATSRVRSSYEQYF
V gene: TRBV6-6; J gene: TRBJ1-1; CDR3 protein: CASTPGRANTEAFF